This entry describes one T cell receptor (beta chain). This sample is drawn from a study of blood T cell repertoires in COVID-19. About the study: Both acute and convalescent COVID-19 samples were obtained from the United States, Italy and Spain. Nucleic acid was either cDNA or gDNA, and it came from T cells, B-cell-depleted T cells, or PBMCs.

Original methodology: Amplification of reference gene primers was used by the study to estimate nucleated cell counts. TCRdb keeps only in-frame clones here, not all; method: immunoSEQ multiplex PCR. The V and J calls and clone size are taken from that table; D and trimming were inferred from the DNA. This sample has about 270,000 clones, with approximately 86% found just once. Trimming removed 2 bases from V and 7 bases from J, with 23 bases in between. The germline CDR1 and CDR2 sequences are SGHAT and FQNNGV. The CDR3 sequence is 17 residues long. The sequence came from a woman aged 55-70 years who had recovered from COVID-19. The chain recombines TRBV11-2 with TRBJ1-2, with D possibly matching TRBD1 (5 bases). The sample comprised peripheral blood. The CDR3 here is CASSLLNQDRGKGGYTF. The CDR3 region has the DNA TGTGCCAGCAGCTTATTGAATCAGGATCGGGGGAAGGGTGGCTACACCTTC. Using reference TRBV11-2 and TRBJ1-2 for the parts outside the CDR3, the full variable domain is EAGVAQSPRYKIIEKRQSVAFWCNPISGHATLYWYQQILGQGPKLLIQFQNNGVVDDSQLPKDRFSAERLKGVDSTLKIQPAKLEDSAVYLCASSLLNQDRGKGGYTFGSGTRLTVV.